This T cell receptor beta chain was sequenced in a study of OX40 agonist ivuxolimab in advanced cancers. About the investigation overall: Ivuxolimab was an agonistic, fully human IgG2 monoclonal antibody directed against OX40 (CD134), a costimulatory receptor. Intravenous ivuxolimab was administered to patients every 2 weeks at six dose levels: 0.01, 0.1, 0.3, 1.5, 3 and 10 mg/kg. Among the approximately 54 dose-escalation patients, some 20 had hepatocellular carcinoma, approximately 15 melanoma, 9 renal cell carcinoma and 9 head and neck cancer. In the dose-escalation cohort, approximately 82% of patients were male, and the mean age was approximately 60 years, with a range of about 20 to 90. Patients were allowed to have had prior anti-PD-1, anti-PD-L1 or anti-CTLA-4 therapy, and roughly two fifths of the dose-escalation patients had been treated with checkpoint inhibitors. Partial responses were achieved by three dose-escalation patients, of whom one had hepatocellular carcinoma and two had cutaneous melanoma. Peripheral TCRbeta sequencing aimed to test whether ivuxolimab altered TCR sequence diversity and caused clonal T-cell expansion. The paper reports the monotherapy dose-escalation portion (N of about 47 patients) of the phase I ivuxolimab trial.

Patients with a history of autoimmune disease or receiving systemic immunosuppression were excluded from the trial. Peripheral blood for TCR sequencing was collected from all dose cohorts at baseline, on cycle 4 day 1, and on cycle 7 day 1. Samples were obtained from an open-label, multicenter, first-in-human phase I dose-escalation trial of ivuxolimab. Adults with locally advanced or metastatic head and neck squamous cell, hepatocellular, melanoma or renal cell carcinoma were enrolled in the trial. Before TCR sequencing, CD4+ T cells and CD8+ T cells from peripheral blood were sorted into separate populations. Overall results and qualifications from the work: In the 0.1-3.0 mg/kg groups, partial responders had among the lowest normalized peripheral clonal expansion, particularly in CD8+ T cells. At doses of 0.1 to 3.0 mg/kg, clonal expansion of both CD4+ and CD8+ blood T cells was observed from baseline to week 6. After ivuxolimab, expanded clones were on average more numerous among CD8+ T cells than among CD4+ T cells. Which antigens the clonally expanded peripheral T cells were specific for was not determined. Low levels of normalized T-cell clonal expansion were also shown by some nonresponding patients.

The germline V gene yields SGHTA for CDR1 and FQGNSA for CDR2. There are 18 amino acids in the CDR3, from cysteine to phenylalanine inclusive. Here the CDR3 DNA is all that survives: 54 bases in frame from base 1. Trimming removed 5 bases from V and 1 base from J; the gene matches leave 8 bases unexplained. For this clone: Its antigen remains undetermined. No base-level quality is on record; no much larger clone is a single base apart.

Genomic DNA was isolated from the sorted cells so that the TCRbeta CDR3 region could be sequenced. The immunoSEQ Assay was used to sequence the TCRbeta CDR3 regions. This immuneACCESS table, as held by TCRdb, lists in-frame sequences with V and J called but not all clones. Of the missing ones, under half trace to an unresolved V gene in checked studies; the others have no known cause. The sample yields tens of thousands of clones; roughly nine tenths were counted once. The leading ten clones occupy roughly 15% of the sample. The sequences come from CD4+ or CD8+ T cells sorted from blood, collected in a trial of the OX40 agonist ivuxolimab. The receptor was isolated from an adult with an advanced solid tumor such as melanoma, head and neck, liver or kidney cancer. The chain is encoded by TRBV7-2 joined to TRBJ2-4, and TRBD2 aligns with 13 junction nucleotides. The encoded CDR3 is CASSPTSGRAGAKNIQYF. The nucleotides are TGTGCCAGCAGCCCCACTAGCGGGAGGGCCGGGGCCAAAAACATTCAGTACTTC.